Sequencing of this T cell receptor beta chain was carried out in a study of T cell repertoires in cytomegalovirus infection. There are 14 residues in the CDR3. Unmatched junction bases numbered 2, after V lost 2 bases and J lost 5 bases. CDR1 and CDR2 (germline): MNHEY, SVGAGI. General observations from the study: HLA-C-restricted CMV-specific TCR beta clonotypes were dominant in the ex vivo response.

As to this clonotype: Its antigen is not known.

Each CDR3 protein is one row after TCRdb ran MiXCR on the reads. Among fewer than 550,000 distinct CDR3 sequences listed, around a quarter were seen once. V and J are TRBV6-5 and TRBJ1-2, with 10 nucleotides matching TRBD1. The source of this sequence is a human donor in good health (CMV status not recorded). Some clones in this sample may be carry-over from other donors' samples. What was sequenced was PBMCs. CDR3 nucleotides: TGTGCCAGCAGTTACGCGGGACAGGGGTATGGCTACACCTTC. Translation: CASSYAGQGYGYTF.